This T cell receptor (beta chain) was sequenced for a study of shared clonotypes between healthy human individuals. Turning to the study itself: Sampling drew on donors who were two women and three men aged 18 to 49.

Each cell subset's genomic DNA was divided evenly among several immunoSEQ plates. On sorted subsets, replicate PCRs used approximately 190 ng DNA, or 25,000 to 35,000 T cell genomes. Using immunoSEQ multiplex PCR, the repertoire was profiled, and TCRdb retains in-frame clones only, with some absent. This table has around 1,900,000 clones, 93% appearing once. Naive CD8 populations comprised CD45RO-negative cells positively selected for CCR7, excluding terminally differentiated effector memory CD45RA+ cells. As concerns this clone: The same CDR3 arises from other DNA sequences in this sample as well.

Germline CDR1 reads MNHEY; CDR2 reads SMNVEV (reference sequence). This CDR3 has 13 amino acids. V lost 5 bases to trimming and J lost 3 bases, with 11 bases between them. The chain combines TRBV27 with TRBJ2-7; D might be TRBD1 (6 bases). The TCR comes from a man aged 18 to 35 in good health. Some clones in this sample may be carry-over from other donors' samples. Source material: naive CD8+ T cells from PBMCs. The chain's CDR3 is CASSPTGIYEQYF. The CDR3 DNA reads TGTGCCAGCAGTCCGACAGGAATCTACGAGCAGTACTTC.